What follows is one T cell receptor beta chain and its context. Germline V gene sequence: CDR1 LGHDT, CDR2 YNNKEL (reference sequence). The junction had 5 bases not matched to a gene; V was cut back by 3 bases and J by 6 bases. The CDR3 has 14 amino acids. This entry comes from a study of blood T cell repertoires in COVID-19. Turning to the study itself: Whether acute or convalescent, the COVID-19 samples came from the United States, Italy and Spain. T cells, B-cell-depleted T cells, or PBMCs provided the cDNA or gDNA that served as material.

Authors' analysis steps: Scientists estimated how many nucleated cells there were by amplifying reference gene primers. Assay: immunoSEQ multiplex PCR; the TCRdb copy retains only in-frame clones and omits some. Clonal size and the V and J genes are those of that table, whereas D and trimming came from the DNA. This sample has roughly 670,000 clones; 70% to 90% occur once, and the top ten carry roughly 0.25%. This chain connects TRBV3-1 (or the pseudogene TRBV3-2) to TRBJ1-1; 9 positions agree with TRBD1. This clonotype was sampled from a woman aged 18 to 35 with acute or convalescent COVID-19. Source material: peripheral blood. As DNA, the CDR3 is TGTGCCAGCAGCCAGACACAGGGGGCGGCTGAAGCTTTCTTT. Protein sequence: CASSQTQGAAEAFF.